A selection of T cell receptor beta chains follows, all from one sample in a study of beta chain features in type 1 diabetes. The method was immunoSEQ multiplex PCR; TCRdb's version includes in-frame clones alone and lacks a portion of them. Among 600,000 to 700,000 clones, around 12% were seen once, and the ten largest hold 0.095% to 0.15%. The sample was naive CD4+ T cells from blood. Source of these receptors: a man aged 25-45 years with type 1 diabetes. The CDR3 runs from the conserved cysteine through the conserved F or W. A D gene is named only where the DNA matches it firmly. Expanded clones are given a class, and other clones once, few, many or no size at all.

CDR3: CASSLEHSSYEQYF
DNA: TGTGCCAGCAGCTTAGAGCACAGCTCCTACGAGCAGTACTTC
size: .
D: .
J: TRBJ2-7
V: TRBV11-2

CDR3: CASSPAGREQYF
DNA: TGTGCCAGCAGCCCCGCAGGTAGAGAGCAGTACTTC
size: .
D: .
J: TRBJ2-7
V: TRBV7-2

CDR3: CSVELTVNYGYTF
DNA: TGCAGCGTTGAATTAACGGTTAACTATGGCTACACCTTC
size: .
D: .
J: TRBJ1-2
V: TRBV29-1

CDR3: CASSLGLYEQYF
DNA: TGTGCCAGCAGTTTAGGACTCTACGAGCAGTACTTC
size: few
D: .
J: TRBJ2-7
V: TRBV28

CDR3: CASSQEARQSYEQYF
DNA: TGCGCCAGCAGCCAAGAGGCCAGGCAATCCTACGAGCAGTACTTC
size: few
D: .
J: TRBJ2-7
V: TRBV4-3

CDR3: CASSLAGELADTQYF
DNA: TGCGCCAGCAGCCTAGCGGGGGAGTTGGCAGATACGCAGTATTTT
size: .
D: TRBD2
J: TRBJ2-3
V: TRBV4-3

CDR3: CASSPHLQGDTEAFF
DNA: TGTGCCAGCAGCCCACATCTTCAGGGGGACACTGAAGCTTTCTTT
size: few
D: TRBD1
J: TRBJ1-1
V: TRBV4-2

CDR3: CASSLTGGGILAKNIQYF
DNA: TGTGCCAGCTCCCTCACAGGTGGCGGAATTCTAGCCAAAAACATTCAGTACTTC
size: few
D: .
J: TRBJ2-4
V: TRBV18

CDR3: CASSQGGSRGPSQPQHF
DNA: TGTGCCAGCAGCCAAGGAGGAAGTAGGGGGCCGAGTCAGCCCCAGCATTTT
size: .
D: TRBD1
J: TRBJ1-5
V: TRBV4-2

CDR3: CASSGWDDSYEQYF
DNA: TGTGCCAGCAGTGGCTGGGACGACTCCTACGAGCAGTACTTC
size: few
D: .
J: TRBJ2-7
V: TRBV2

CDR3: CAAQQPTVPWEQYF
DNA: TGTGCCGCACAGCAGCCTACCGTCCCGTGGGAGCAGTACTTC
size: .
D: .
J: TRBJ2-7
V: TRBV28

CDR3: CASSLGLGLYNEQFF
DNA: TGCGCCAGCAGCTTGGGTTTGGGACTCTACAATGAGCAGTTCTTC
size: few
D: .
J: TRBJ2-1
V: TRBV5-1

CDR3: CASSPTDRSNTGELFF
DNA: TGTGCCAGCAGCCCTACAGACAGGAGCAACACCGGGGAGCTGTTTTTT
size: few
D: .
J: TRBJ2-2
V: TRBV7-2

CDR3: CASSRGDRGIDEKLFF
DNA: TGTGCCAGCAGCAGGGGGGACAGGGGGATTGACGAAAAACTGTTTTTT
size: .
D: TRBD1
J: TRBJ1-4
V: TRBV5-4

CDR3: CSVAEGTARDGYTF
DNA: TGCAGCGTTGCAGAAGGGACCGCTCGGGATGGCTACACCTTC
size: .
D: .
J: TRBJ1-2
V: TRBV29-1

CDR3: CASRPSSYNEQFF
DNA: TGTGCCAGCAGGCCAAGCTCCTACAATGAGCAGTTCTTC
size: .
D: .
J: TRBJ2-1
V: TRBV28

CDR3: CASSPQGPSGNEQFF
DNA: TGTGCCAGCAGCCCCCAGGGGCCCTCCGGGAATGAGCAGTTCTTC
size: few
D: .
J: TRBJ2-1
V: TRBV7-2

CDR3: CASSLNHRVSTDTQYF
DNA: TGTGCCAGCAGCCTAAATCACAGGGTCAGCACAGATACGCAGTATTTT
size: .
D: .
J: TRBJ2-3
V: TRBV13

CDR3: CASSLGPAGASFYGYTF
DNA: TGTGCCAGCAGCTTAGGCCCGGCAGGGGCCTCCTTCTATGGCTACACCTTC
size: .
D: .
J: TRBJ1-2
V: TRBV7-2

CDR3: CASSNRKETQYF
DNA: TGTGCCAGCAGCAACAGAAAAGAGACCCAGTACTTC
size: few
D: .
J: TRBJ2-5
V: TRBV4-2

CDR3: CASSPTLPGTLHF
DNA: TGTGCCAGCAGCCCGACCTTGCCGGGGACCCTCCACTTT
size: few
D: .
J: TRBJ1-6
V: TRBV9

CDR3: CASSVGTSGEGTDTQYF
DNA: TGTGCCAGCAGCGTCGGGACTAGCGGAGAGGGCACAGATACGCAGTATTTT
size: .
D: TRBD2
J: TRBJ2-3
V: TRBV7-8

CDR3: CASSASTGGYEQYF
DNA: TGTGCCAGCAGTGCCTCGACAGGGGGCTACGAGCAGTACTTC
size: .
D: TRBD1
J: TRBJ2-7
V: TRBV6-5

CDR3: CASSIQPRRGTEAFF
DNA: TGTGCCAGTAGTATCCAACCAAGGCGCGGCACTGAAGCTTTCTTT
size: few
D: .
J: TRBJ1-1
V: TRBV19

CDR3: CASSATGQNSPLHF
DNA: TGCGCCAGCAGTGCCACAGGACAAAATTCACCCCTCCACTTT
size: .
D: .
J: TRBJ1-6
V: TRBV10-1

CDR3: CASSAFPGQSNEQYF
DNA: TGTGCCAGCAGCGCATTCCCCGGACAGAGCAACGAGCAGTACTTC
size: .
D: .
J: TRBJ2-7
V: TRBV7-9

CDR3: CASSDNVNTEAFF
DNA: TGTGCCAGCAGCGACAACGTGAACACTGAAGCTTTCTTT
size: .
D: .
J: TRBJ1-1
V: TRBV6-6

CDR3: CASSSTGGEQYF
DNA: TGTGCCAGCAGCTCGACAGGGGGCGAGCAGTACTTC
size: .
D: TRBD1
J: TRBJ2-7
V: TRBV7-9

CDR3: CASSQEAASSNQPQHF
DNA: TGCGCCAGCAGCCAAGAGGCAGCTAGTAGCAATCAGCCCCAGCATTTT
size: .
D: .
J: TRBJ1-5
V: TRBV4-3

CDR3: CASSDGPRHEQYF
DNA: TGTGCCAGCAGTGACGGTCCCAGACACGAGCAGTACTTC
size: .
D: .
J: TRBJ2-7
V: TRBV2

CDR3: CASSLAGTSQYF
DNA: TGTGCCAGCAGCTTAGCCGGGACTTCCCAGTACTTC
size: few
D: .
J: TRBJ2-5
V: TRBV7-2

CDR3: CSVEAGGDTQYF
DNA: TGCAGCGTTGAGGCAGGGGGAGATACGCAGTATTTT
size: .
D: TRBD1
J: TRBJ2-3
V: TRBV29-1

CDR3: CASSKTPYNEQFF
DNA: TGTGCCAGTAGTAAGACCCCCTACAATGAGCAGTTCTTC
size: .
D: .
J: TRBJ2-1
V: TRBV19

CDR3: CASSLVSSGYTF
DNA: TGTGCCAGCAGCTTGGTCTCCAGTGGCTACACCTTC
size: few
D: .
J: TRBJ1-2
V: TRBV5-4

CDR3: CASSLSRDEQYF
DNA: TGTGCCAGCAGCCTCTCGCGTGACGAGCAGTACTTC
size: few
D: .
J: TRBJ2-7
V: TRBV7-8

CDR3: CAISEYQDTEAFF
DNA: TGTGCCATCAGTGAGTATCAGGACACTGAAGCTTTCTTT
size: .
D: .
J: TRBJ1-1
V: TRBV10-3

CDR3: CAISESPSAGTVGYTF
DNA: TGTGCCATCAGTGAGTCCCCAAGTGCCGGGACGGTGGGCTACACCTTC
size: few
D: .
J: TRBJ1-2
V: TRBV10-3

CDR3: CASSQWTGGNEKLFF
DNA: TGCGCCAGCAGCCAATGGACAGGGGGTAATGAAAAACTGTTTTTT
size: few
D: TRBD1
J: TRBJ1-4
V: TRBV4-3

CDR3: CASSQVGTGKNIQYF
DNA: TGCGCCAGCAGCCAAGTTGGGACAGGGAAAAACATTCAGTACTTC
size: .
D: TRBD1
J: TRBJ2-4
V: TRBV4-1

CDR3: CASSGTRGEVAEAFF
DNA: TGCGCCAGCAGTGGAACCCGGGGGGAGGTCGCTGAAGCTTTCTTT
size: few
D: .
J: TRBJ1-1
V: TRBV5-1

CDR3: CASSGQSTDTQYF
DNA: TGTGCCAGCTCAGGACAGAGCACAGATACGCAGTATTTT
size: few
D: .
J: TRBJ2-3
V: TRBV18

CDR3: CASTPGLLKDTQYF
DNA: TGTGCCAGTACTCCGGGACTTTTAAAAGATACGCAGTATTTT
size: few
D: .
J: TRBJ2-3
V: TRBV7-6

CDR3: CAIALRGSVTDTQYF
DNA: TGTGCCATCGCCCTGCGTGGGTCCGTCACAGATACGCAGTATTTT
size: .
D: .
J: TRBJ2-3
V: TRBV10-3

CDR3: CASSWDRDGYTF
DNA: TGCGCCAGCAGCTGGGATAGGGATGGCTACACCTTC
size: few
D: .
J: TRBJ1-2
V: TRBV5-1

CDR3: CASSLGQGVYEQYF
DNA: TGTGCCAGCAGCTTAGGACAGGGGGTTTACGAGCAGTACTTC
size: few
D: TRBD1
J: TRBJ2-7
V: TRBV7-2

CDR3: CASSDTGLNYGYTF
DNA: TGTGCCAGCAGTGACACGGGGTTGAACTATGGCTACACCTTC
size: .
D: .
J: TRBJ1-2
V: TRBV25-1

CDR3: CASSLGVRAKNIQYF
DNA: TGTGCCAGCAGTTTAGGCGTTCGAGCCAAAAACATTCAGTACTTC
size: few
D: .
J: TRBJ2-4
V: TRBV28

CDR3: CAWSRGAQPQHF
DNA: TGTGCCTGGAGTCGGGGGGCCCAGCCCCAGCATTTT
size: .
D: .
J: TRBJ1-5
V: TRBV30

CDR3: CASSFVRGESPLHF
DNA: TGTGCCAGCAGCTTTGTCCGGGGGGAATCACCCCTCCACTTT
size: .
D: .
J: TRBJ1-6
V: TRBV7-2

CDR3: CAWGTDPNSPLHF
DNA: TGTGCCTGGGGGACAGATCCTAATTCACCCCTCCACTTT
size: .
D: TRBD1
J: TRBJ1-6
V: TRBV30

CDR3: CAWSIDGQLYEQYF
DNA: TGTGCCTGGAGTATAGATGGACAGCTATACGAGCAGTACTTC
size: .
D: .
J: TRBJ2-7
V: TRBV30